This section outlines one T cell receptor beta chain sequence together with its context. Its antigen specificity is not known. The missing CDR3 end, 3 residues past where the read stops, is filled in from the germline J gene. This specimen includes other DNA sequences encoding the same CDR3. The data stem from a study of T cells in women clearing cervical HPV infection (dated by TCRdb to the late 2010s). In the study overall: The cases were 20 to 30 women with histologically confirmed HPV16-related CIN3 or worse, and 2 of those women had invasive cancers. The 20 to 25 controls were women who cleared a single incident HPV16 infection within 12 months without developing precancer or cancer. Cases and controls were matched on age within five years and on year of sample collection. In the parent cohort, 8,500 to 12,000 women aged 18 or older were enrolled in Guanacaste, Costa Rica, during about 1993 to 1994 and were followed for six to seven years. This exploratory proof-of-principle case-control study, nested within the Guanacaste HPV Natural History Study in Costa Rica, compared TCR repertoires among women with different cervical HPV16 outcomes. Since HLA typing was available for only a few women, HLA type could not be ruled out as a confounder. Cases had a median age of around 34 years compared with 38 for controls, and baseline characteristics showed no significant differences between the groups. Blood from cases was collected at the visit at which the lesion was first identified, whereas blood from controls was collected once infection was no longer detected. For cases, the median interval between lesion detection and blood sampling was roughly 150 days, with an interquartile range of roughly 90 to 200 days. Five blinded duplicates per group were added as quality controls, giving some 60 samples: about 50 participants and roughly ten replicates.

The immunoSEQ assay used multiplex PCR to amplify TCR beta CDR3 regions from an average of roughly 1,200 ng of genomic DNA per sample. To correct primer bias, the assay used a complete synthetic TCR repertoire to set an amplification baseline. The amplicons were sequenced on the Illumina platform. In the paper's pipeline: Error correction of the sequences involved clustering with frequency ratios plus a modified nearest-neighbor algorithm, after which the sequences were analyzed in the immunoSEQ Analyzer using IMGT gene definitions. At each rarefaction depth, TCR richness and evenness were averaged across 20 rarefaction repeats, and any sample with fewer sequences than the depth was left out. Wilcoxon rank sum tests with FDR correction were used to compare V, D and J gene relative abundances between the groups. Blinded duplicates gave an intraclass correlation of about 96% for TCR richness and an average of roughly 82% across 66 gene segments. In TCRdb, the immuneACCESS table is reduced to in-frame sequences with V and J assigned. These tables do not hold every clone; where another copy was compared, an unresolved V gene accounts for under half, and the others remain unexplained. V and J calls and clone size are given by that table; D and trimming were obtained from the DNA. The sample's table lists a count of roughly 22,000 clones. The top ten clones comprise 12% of the sample.

Study-wide findings and limitations: Cases had lower TRBV6-7 relative abundance than controls (approximately 0.11% versus 0.16%; Bonferroni P = 0.0008). The cross-sectional design could not show whether the associations came before the infection or were a result of it, and neither effector/memory subsets nor HPV-specific T cells were isolated. TCR repertoire richness was significantly higher in CIN3+ cases than in controls across sequencing depths, while evenness did not differ. Random forest classifiers that combined richness and V gene abundances separated cases from controls with an estimated AUC of roughly 0.83. Because the number of T cells per sample was unknown, the richness differences could reflect varying T-cell content rather than repertoire biology.

According to the germline V gene, CDR1 reads SGHVS and CDR2 reads FQNEAQ. Trimming removed 5 bases from V and 1 base from J, leaving 18 bases between the germline ends. The CDR3 has 17 amino acids, counting the end cysteine and phenylalanine. Part of the CDR3 DNA is given, 42 bases translated from base 1. Every participant had a single incident cervical HPV16 infection, and women with prevalent HPV16 infections were excluded. Cervical HPV DNA was detected by MY09/MY11 PCR and genotyped by dot-blot hybridization. Under 19 mL of heparinized blood were centrifuged, and the buffy coat was aliquoted, frozen at -30°C, then stored at -80°C. QIAGEN kits were used to extract genomic DNA from buffy coat specimens.

The chain couples TRBV7-8 to TRBJ1-3; TRBD1 is a weak D gene call, 6 bases matching. The sample taken for sequencing was blood buffy coat. This sequence originates from a woman aged 18 to 75 with a cervical HPV16 infection that either progressed to CIN3+ or cleared (not recorded which). The CDR3 corresponds to CASSTRMYRDSGNTIYF. The sequenced part of the CDR3 DNA is TGTGCCAGCAGCACGCGAATGTACAGGGATTCTGGAAACACC.